Following are 8 T cell receptor beta chains from one sample sequenced in a study of somatic mutations in cytotoxic T cells in rheumatoid arthritis. The assay was immunoSEQ multiplex PCR, and TCRdb's table has in-frame clones only and misses some. The sample shows about 30,000 clones, 75% to 85% of them seen only once. Material for sequencing was CD8+ T cells sorted from blood. These receptors were collected from an adult with rheumatoid arthritis.

This clone occurred once. The CDR3 protein is CASSLAGKTGELFF. CDR3 nucleotides: TGCGCCAGCAGCTTGGCCGGGAAAACCGGGGAGCTGTTTTTT. The chain employs TRBV5-1 and TRBJ2-2, with D tentatively TRBD2 (5 bases). The CDR3 consists of 14 residues. Germline V lookup: CDR1 SGHRS, CDR2 YFSETQ. Trimming shortened V by 0 bases and J by 5 bases, and 8 bases separated the two germline ends.

This clone was observed a single time. The rearrangement links TRBV4-2 to TRBJ1-1; D is ambiguous. This CDR3 has 14 residues. CDR1 and CDR2 from the germline V gene are LGHNA and YNFKEQ. Trimming cost V 0 bases and J 1 base, with 6 bases left between them. CDR3 DNA sequence: TGTGCCAGCAGCCAAGAGGCAGCGAACACTGAAGCTTTCTTT. Amino acids: CASSQEAANTEAFF.

J is TRBJ2-7 and V is TRBV9; 10 nucleotides match TRBD1. The germline CDR1 and CDR2 sequences are SGDLS and YYNGEE. J gave up 3 bases and V 3 bases, and 3 bases lay outside the gene matches. The CDR3 is made up of 14 amino acids. CDR3 amino acids: CASSEGTGVYEQYF. The CDR3 DNA reads as TGTGCCAGCAGCGAGGGGACAGGGGTCTACGAGCAGTACTTC.

CDR3 sequence reads: CASSLGFWDEQFF. The CDR3 coding sequence is TGTGCCAGCAGTTTAGGGTTCTGGGATGAGCAGTTCTTC. The chain is built from TRBV27 and TRBJ2-1; D call uncertain. The V and J ends lost 2 bases and 8 bases respectively, with 10 bases between them. Germline V CDR1 and CDR2: MNHEY, SMNVEV (reference sequence). The CDR3 sequence is 13 residues long.

The rearrangement uses TRBV10-3 and TRBJ1-1, with a weak D call TRBD1 (5 bases). Germline CDR1 and CDR2: ENHRY and SYGVKD. Trimming took off 8 bases at V and 5 bases at J, with 21 bases between the two ends. This CDR3 contains 15 residues. The CDR3, as DNA: TGTGCCATCGAGGTCGGGACGCCCGGAGGTACTGAAGCTTTCTTT. This gives the protein CAIEVGTPGGTEAFF.

The rearrangement joins TRBV12-5 to TRBJ2-7; 9 nucleotides match TRBD2. Germline CDR1 and CDR2: LGHNT and FRNRAP. The CDR3 has 12 residues. The CDR3 bases are TGTGCCTTAGCGGGAGATAACTACGAGCAGTACTTC. It codes for CALAGDNYEQYF.

The chain recombines TRBV27 with TRBJ2-3; the match to TRBD2 covers 10 bases. This CDR3 region has 15 residues. Germline lookup yields CDR1 MNHEY and CDR2 SMNVEV (reference sequence). CDR3 DNA sequence: TGTGGCACTCAAAACAAAGCGGGAGGGACAGATACGCAGTATTTT. It codes for CGTQNKAGGTDTQYF.

The J gene is TRBJ1-5, the V gene TRBV6-5; D gene unclear. Germline CDR1 is MNHEY and CDR2 is SVGAGI. The CDR3 loop spans 14 amino acids. The V end was cut by 0 bases, the J end by 1 base, with 4 bases between. In DNA, the CDR3 is TGTGCCAGCAGTTACTCGCCCAGCAATCAGCCCCAGCATTTT. It specifies CASSYSPSNQPQHF.